Listed below are T cell receptor beta chains from one sample, sequenced in a study of cytomegalovirus exposure and HLA in healthy donors. Assay: immunoSEQ multiplex PCR; the TCRdb copy retains only in-frame clones and omits some. The table records tens of thousands of clones, 96% of them present only once. The source material was PBMCs. The receptors come from a man between 18 and 35 years old in good health and CMV-seronegative. CDR3s include the opening cysteine and the closing phenylalanine or tryptophan. The order of the fields is clone size, V gene, CDR3 protein. Clone size is given for some rows only: seen once, a few or many times, or a class if the clone is expanded.

NA	TRBV7-3	CASSLTESIGQPQHF
NA	TRBV7-9	CASSVASGTDTQYF
NA	TRBV11-2	CASSLSPRGTYEQYF
NA	TRBV7-9	CASSLERGLSGYTF
NA	TRBV18	CASSPQGADNSPLHF
NA	TRBV14	CASSQESTSNYGYTF
once	TRBV28	CAGQSAGDTEAFF
once	TRBV4-1	CASSQDFGTGLYGYTF
NA	TRBV2	CASSVEPSNQPQHF
NA	TRBV27	CASSLSAEIYGYTF
NA	TRBV6-5	CASSSYRGIGSDTQYF
NA	TRBV6-5	CASRTGGSSQPFHF
NA	TRBV6-5	CASSIDRGHNEQFF
NA	TRBV5-1	CASSLKAGGLTDTQYF
NA	TRBV28	CASSSPPPGTAYSNQPQHF
once	TRBV19	CAIRQGPNTGELFF
NA	TRBV28	CASSSFRPTEQETQYF
NA	TRBV27	CASSFSGSRADTQYF
NA	TRBV7-9	CASSLAQGAKNTIYF
NA	TRBV18	CASSPPGFGPNEQFF
NA	TRBV6-1	CASSEDRSSYNEQFF
few	TRBV19	CASSPTGEGQPQHF
NA	TRBV19	CASSARADYKWYGYTF
NA	TRBV5-4	CASSYLGETQYF
NA	TRBV19	CASSLGSGTEAFF
NA	TRBV4-2	CASSLTLAETQYF
NA	TRBV19	CASSPRDRAVEKLFF
NA	TRBV4-1	CASSQGNSKAYEQYF
NA	TRBV11-2	CASSLGLAPSYEQYF
NA	TRBV2	CASRGTGYGYTF
NA	TRBV6-5	CASSPLGGGETQYF
NA	TRBV7-3	CASSLSRDSTDTQYF
NA	TRBV11-1	CASSLSGVNSPLHF
NA	TRBV5-4	CASSPIAGRPGGTDTQYF
NA	TRBV27	CASSFLSSEQFF
NA	TRBV11-2	CASSLVGTSLYNEQFF
once	TRBV19	CASIGGPNYGYTF
NA	TRBV25-1	CASRQGDYGYTF
NA	TRBV27	CASSLTSNTEAFF
NA	TRBV28	CASRDGQGINGYTF
NA	TRBV4-1	CASSQEPSSPNEQFF
once	TRBV9	CASSQGLRETQYF
once	TRBV6-5	CASYRGQLNTEAFF